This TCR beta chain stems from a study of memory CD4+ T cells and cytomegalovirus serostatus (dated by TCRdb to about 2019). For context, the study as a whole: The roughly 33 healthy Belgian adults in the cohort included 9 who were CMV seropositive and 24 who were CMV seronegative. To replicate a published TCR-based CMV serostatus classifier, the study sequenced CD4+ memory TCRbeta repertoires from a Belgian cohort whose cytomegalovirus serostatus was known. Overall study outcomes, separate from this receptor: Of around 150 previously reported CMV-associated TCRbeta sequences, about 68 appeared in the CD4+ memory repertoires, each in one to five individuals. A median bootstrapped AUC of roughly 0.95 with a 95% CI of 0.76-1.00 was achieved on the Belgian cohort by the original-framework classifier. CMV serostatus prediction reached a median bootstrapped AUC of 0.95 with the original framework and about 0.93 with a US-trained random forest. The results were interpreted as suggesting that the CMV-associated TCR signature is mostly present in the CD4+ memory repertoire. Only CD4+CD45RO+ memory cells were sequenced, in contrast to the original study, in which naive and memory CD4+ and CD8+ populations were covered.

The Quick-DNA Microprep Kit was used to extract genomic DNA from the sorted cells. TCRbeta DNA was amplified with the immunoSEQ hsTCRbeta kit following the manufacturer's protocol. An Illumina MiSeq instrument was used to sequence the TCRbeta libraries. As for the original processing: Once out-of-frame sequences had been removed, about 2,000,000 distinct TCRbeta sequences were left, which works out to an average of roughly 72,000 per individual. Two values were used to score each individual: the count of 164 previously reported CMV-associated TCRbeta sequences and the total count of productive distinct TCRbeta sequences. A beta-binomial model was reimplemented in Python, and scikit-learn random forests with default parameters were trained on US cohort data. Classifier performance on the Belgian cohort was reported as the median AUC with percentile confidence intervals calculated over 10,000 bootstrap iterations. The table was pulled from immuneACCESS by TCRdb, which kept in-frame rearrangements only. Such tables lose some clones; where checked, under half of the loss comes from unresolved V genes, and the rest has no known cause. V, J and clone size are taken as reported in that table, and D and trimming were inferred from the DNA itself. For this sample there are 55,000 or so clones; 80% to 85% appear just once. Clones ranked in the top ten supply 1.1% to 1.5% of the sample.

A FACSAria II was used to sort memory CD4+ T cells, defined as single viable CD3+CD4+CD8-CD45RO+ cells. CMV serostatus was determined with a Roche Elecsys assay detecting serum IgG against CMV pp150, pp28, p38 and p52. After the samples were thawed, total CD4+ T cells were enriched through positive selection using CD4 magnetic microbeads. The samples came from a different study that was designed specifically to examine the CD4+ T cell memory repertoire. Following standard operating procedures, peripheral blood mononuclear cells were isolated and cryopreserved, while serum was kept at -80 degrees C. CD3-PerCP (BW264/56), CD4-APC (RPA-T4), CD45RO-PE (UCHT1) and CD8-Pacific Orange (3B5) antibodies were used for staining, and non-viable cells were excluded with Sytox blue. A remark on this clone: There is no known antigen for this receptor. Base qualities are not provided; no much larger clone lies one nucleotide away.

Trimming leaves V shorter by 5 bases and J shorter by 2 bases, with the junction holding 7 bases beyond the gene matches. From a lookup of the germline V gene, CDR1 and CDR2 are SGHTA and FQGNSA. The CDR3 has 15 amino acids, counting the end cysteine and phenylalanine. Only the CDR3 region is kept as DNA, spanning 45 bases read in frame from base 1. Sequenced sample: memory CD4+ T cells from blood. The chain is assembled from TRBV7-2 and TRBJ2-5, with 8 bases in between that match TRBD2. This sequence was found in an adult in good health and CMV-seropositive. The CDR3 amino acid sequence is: CASSLSSGVQETQYF. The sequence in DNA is TGTGCCAGCAGCCTCAGTAGCGGGGTTCAAGAGACCCAGTACTTC. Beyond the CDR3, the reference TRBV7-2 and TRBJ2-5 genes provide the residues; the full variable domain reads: GAGVSQSPSNKVTEKGKDVELRCDPISGHTALYWYRQSLGQGLEFLIYFQGNSAPDKSGLPSDRFSAERTGGSVSTLTIQRTQQEDSAVYLCASSLSSGVQETQYFGPGTRLLVL.